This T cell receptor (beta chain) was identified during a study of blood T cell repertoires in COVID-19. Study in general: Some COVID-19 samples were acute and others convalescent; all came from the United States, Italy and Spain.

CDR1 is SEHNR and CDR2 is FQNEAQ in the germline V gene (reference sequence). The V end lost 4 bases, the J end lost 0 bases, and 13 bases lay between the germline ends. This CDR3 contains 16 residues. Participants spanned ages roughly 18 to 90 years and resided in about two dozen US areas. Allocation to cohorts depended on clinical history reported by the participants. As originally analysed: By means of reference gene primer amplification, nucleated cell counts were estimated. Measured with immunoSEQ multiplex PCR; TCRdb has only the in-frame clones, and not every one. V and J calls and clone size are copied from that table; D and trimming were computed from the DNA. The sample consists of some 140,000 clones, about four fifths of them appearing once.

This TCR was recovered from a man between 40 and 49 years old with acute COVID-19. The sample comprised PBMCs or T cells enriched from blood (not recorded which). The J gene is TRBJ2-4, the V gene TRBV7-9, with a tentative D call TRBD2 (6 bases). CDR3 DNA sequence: TGTGCCAGCAGCTCCGCCTCGGGGGTAGCCAAAAACATTCAGTACTTC. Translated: CASSSASGVAKNIQYF.